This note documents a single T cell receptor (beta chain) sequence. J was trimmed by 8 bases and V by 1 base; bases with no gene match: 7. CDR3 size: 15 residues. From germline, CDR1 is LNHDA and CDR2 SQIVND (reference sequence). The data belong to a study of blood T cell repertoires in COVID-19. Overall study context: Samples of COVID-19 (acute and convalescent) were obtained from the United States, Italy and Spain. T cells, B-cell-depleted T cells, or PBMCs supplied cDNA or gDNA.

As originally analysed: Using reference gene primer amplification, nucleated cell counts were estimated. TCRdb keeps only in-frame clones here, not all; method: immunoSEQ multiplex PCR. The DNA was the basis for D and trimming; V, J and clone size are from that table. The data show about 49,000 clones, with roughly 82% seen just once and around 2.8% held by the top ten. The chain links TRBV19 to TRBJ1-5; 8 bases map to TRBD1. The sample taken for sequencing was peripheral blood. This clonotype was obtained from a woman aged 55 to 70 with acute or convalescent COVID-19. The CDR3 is CASSIGGRGLEPQHF. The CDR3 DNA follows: TGTGCCAGTAGTATAGGGGGCAGGGGGCTCGAGCCCCAGCATTTT. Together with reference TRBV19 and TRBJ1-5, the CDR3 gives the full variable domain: DGGITQSPKYLFRKEGQNVTLSCEQNLNHDAMYWYRQDPGQGLRLIYYSQIVNDFQKGDIAEGYSVSREKKESFPLTVTSAQKNPTAFYLCASSIGGRGLEPQHFGDGTRLSIL.